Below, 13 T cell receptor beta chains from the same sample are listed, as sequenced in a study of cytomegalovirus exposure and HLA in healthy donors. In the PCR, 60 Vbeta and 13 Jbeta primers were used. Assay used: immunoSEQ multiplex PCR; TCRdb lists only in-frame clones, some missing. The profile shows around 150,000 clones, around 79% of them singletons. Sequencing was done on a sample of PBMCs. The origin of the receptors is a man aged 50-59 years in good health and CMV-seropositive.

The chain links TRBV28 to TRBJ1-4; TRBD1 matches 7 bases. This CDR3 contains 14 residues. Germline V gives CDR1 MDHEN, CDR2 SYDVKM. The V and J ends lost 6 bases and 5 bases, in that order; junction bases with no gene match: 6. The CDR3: CASRIGGLNEKLFF. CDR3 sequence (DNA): TGTGCCAGCAGGATAGGGGGCCTCAATGAAAAACTGTTTTTT.

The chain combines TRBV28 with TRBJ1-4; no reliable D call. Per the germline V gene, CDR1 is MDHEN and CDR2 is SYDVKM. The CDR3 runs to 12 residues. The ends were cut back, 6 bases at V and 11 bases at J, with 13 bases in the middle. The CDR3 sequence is CASSSSTWKLFF. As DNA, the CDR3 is TGTGCCAGCAGCTCGTCAACTTGGAAACTGTTTTTT.

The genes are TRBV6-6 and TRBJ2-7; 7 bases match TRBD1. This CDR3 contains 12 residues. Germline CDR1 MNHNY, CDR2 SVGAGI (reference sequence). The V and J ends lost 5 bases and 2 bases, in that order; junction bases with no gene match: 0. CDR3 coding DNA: TGTGCCAGCAGTGGGACAGCCTACGAGCAGTACTTC. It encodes CASSGTAYEQYF.

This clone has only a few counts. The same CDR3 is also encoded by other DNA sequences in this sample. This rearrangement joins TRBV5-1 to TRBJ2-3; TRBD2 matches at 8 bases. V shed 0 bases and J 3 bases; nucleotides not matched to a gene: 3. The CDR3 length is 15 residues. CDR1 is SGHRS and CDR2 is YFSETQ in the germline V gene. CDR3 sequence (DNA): TGCGCCAGCAGCTTGGGCAGCGGGAGTACAGATACGCAGTATTTT. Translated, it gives CASSLGSGSTDTQYF.

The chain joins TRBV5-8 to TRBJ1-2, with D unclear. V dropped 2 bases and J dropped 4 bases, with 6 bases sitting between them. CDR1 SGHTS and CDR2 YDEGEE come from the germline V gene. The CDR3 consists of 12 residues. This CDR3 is CASSFHIYGYTF. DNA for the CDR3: TGTGCCAGCAGCTTTCACATCTATGGCTACACCTTC. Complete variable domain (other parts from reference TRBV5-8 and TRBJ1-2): EAGVTQSPTHLIKTRGQQATLRCSPISGHTSVYWYQQALGLGLQFLLWYDEGEERNRGNFPPRFSGRQFPNYSSELNVNALELEDSALYLCASSFHIYGYTFGSGTRLTVV.

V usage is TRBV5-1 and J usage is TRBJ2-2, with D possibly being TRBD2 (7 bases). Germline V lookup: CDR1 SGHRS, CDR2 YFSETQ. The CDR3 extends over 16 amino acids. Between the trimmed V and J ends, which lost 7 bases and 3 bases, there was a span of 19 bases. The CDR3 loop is CASEGGGFRDTGELFF. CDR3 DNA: TGCGCCAGCGAAGGGGGGGGTTTTCGGGACACCGGGGAGCTGTTTTTT. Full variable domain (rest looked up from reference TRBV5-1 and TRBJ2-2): KAGVTQTPRYLIKTRGQQVTLSCSPISGHRSVSWYQQTPGQGLQFLFEYFSETQRNKGNFPGRFSGRQFSNSRSEMNVSTLELGDSALYLCASEGGGFRDTGELFFGEGSRLTVL.

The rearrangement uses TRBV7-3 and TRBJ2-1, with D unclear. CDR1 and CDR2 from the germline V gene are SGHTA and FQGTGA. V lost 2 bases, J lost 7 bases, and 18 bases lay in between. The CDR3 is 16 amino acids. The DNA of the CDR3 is TGTGCCAGCAGCTTATATTCGCGAACCGAACTTAATGAGCAGTTCTTC. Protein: CASSLYSRTELNEQFF. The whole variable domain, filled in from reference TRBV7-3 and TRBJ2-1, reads GAGVSQTPSNKVTEKGKYVELRCDPISGHTALYWYRQSLGQGPEFLIYFQGTGAADDSGLPNDRFFAVRPEGSVSTLKIQRTERGDSAVYLCASSLYSRTELNEQFFGPGTRLTVL.

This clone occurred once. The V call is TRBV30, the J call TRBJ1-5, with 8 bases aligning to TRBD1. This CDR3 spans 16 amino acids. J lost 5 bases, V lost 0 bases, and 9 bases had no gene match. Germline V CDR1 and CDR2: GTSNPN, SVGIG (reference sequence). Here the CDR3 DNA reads TGTGCCTGGAGTGTTCCCGGGACAGGAGGTTATCAGCCCCAGCATTTT. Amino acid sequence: CAWSVPGTGGYQPQHF.

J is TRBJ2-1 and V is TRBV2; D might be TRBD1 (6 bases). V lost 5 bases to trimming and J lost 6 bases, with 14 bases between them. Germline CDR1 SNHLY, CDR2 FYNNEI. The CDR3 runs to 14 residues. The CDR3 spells CASSSTGPGNEQFF. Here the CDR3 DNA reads TGTGCCAGCAGTAGTACAGGGCCGGGCAATGAGCAGTTCTTC.

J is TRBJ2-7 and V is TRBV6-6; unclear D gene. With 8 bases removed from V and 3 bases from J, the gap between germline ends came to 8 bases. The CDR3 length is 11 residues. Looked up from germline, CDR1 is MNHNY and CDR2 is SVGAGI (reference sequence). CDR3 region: CASSVNYEQYF. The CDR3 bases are TGTGCCAGCTCAGTTAACTACGAGCAGTACTTC.

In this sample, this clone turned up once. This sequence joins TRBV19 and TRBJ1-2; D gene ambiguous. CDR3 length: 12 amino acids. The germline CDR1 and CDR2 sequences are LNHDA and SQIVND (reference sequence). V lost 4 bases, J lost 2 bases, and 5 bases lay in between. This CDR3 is CASSTQNYGYTF. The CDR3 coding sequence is TGTGCCAGTAGTACCCAGAACTATGGCTACACCTTC.

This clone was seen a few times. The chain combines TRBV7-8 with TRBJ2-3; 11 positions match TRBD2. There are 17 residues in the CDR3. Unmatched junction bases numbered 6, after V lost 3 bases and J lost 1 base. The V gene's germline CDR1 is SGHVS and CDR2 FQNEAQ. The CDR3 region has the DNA TGTGCCAGCAGCTTGATTAGCGGGAGGGCCGGCACAGATACGCAGTATTTT. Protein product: CASSLISGRAGTDTQYF.

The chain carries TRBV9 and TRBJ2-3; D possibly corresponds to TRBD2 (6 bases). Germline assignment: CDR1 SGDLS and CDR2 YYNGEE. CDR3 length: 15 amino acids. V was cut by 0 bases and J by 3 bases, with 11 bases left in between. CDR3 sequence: CASSVGSGRTDTQYF. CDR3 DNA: TGTGCCAGCAGCGTAGGCAGTGGGAGGACAGATACGCAGTATTTT.